This record concerns one T cell receptor (beta chain) sequence. Its antigen is as yet unknown. The junction departs from the called germline gene at one end, perhaps through a read error. Reverse transcription of approximately 520 ng total RNA with a constant-region primer produced TCR beta cDNA. Employing slightly modified ARM-PCR, three nested multiplex PCR rounds were run, and these gave rise to the TCR beta libraries. TRBV1-TRBV30 forward primers paired with a C-beta reverse primer were used in the first two PCR rounds, which ran approximately 10 cycles each. TCRdb used MiXCR to reprocess the multiplex PCR reads, holding one entry per CDR3 protein. The table includes approximately 340,000 distinct CDR3 sequences, less than 65% detected once. This entry comes from a study of tumor-infiltrating lymphocytes in primary liver carcinoma. Study at large: Surgical resection was used to treat these primary liver carcinoma patients.

Unsorted whole blood supplied the blood RNA, and germline DNA was isolated too. Germline loops: CDR1 SGHAT, CDR2 FQNNGV. The CDR3 covers 15 residues. General study findings and limits: When set against blood, tumors had a significantly higher top-250-clone fraction (p = 0.039).

The receptor was isolated from a man in his forties with primary liver carcinoma and hepatitis B virus infection. This chain connects TRBV11-2 to TRBJ2-7; 11 positions match TRBD2. What was sequenced was peripheral blood. The CDR3, as DNA: TGTGCCAGCTGCATAGTTAGCGGGAGGGCCGACGAGCAATACTTC. This translates into CASCIVSGRADEQYF.